These 13 T cell receptor beta chains were sequenced from one sample in a study of CD8+CD57+ T cells in acquired aplastic anemia. The template for TCR beta VDJ and CDR3 sequence profiling was genomic DNA. Each CDR3 protein is one row after TCRdb ran MiXCR on the reads. This table holds around 180,000 distinct CDR3 sequences, 50% to 75% found once. The specimen was sorted CD4+, CD8+, or CD8+CD57+ T cells (not recorded which) from PBMCs. The source of these receptors is a human donor with severe aplastic anemia or a healthy control (not recorded which).

This clonotype was seen many times. The genes are TRBV12-3 or TRBV12-4 and TRBJ2-1, with a possible D match to TRBD2 (5 bases). This CDR3 region has 11 residues. Trimming cost V 10 bases and J 4 bases, with 8 bases left between them. The CDR3 reads CATGSYNEQFF. The DNA for the CDR3 is TGTGCCACGGGGTCTTACAATGAGCAGTTCTTC.

The chain joins TRBV15 to TRBJ2-1, with 7 bases lining up with TRBD1. The germline V gene encodes CDR1 LNHNV and CDR2 YYDKDF (reference sequence). The CDR3 sequence is 16 residues long. V lost 0 bases, J lost 1 base, and 3 bases stayed unmatched. The CDR3, as DNA: TGTGCCACCAGCAGAGACGGGGACAGATCCTACAATGAGCAGTTCTTC. Translated: CATSRDGDRSYNEQFF.

V gene TRBV7-9 combines with J gene TRBJ2-7, with unresolved D. Looked up from germline, CDR1 is SEHNR and CDR2 is FQNEAQ (reference sequence). V was cut by 1 base and J by 2 bases, with 9 bases left in between. The CDR3 sequence is 14 residues long. The CDR3 sequence is CASSLEHGAYEQYF. Written as DNA, the CDR3 is TGTGCCAGCAGCTTAGAGCACGGCGCCTACGAGCAGTACTTC.

The chain uses TRBV25-1 and TRBJ2-3; D is possibly TRBD2 (5 bases). CDR3 length: 15 residues. Trimming removed 1 base at V and 0 bases at J, with 8 bases between. CDR1 MGHDK and CDR2 SYGVNS come from the germline V gene. Here the CDR3 DNA reads TGTGCCAGCAGTGAATTGAGGGTTAGCACAGATACGCAGTATTTT. This gives the protein CASSELRVSTDTQYF.

This chain connects TRBV7-8 to TRBJ2-3; 9 bases match TRBD1. The CDR3 is 17 amino acids. Germline lookup yields CDR1 SGHVS and CDR2 FQNEAQ. Unmatched junction bases numbered 15, after V lost 5 bases and J lost 6 bases. DNA for the CDR3: TGTGCCAGCAGCCTGACTCAACAGGGGGCAGGATCGGATACGCAGTATTTT. Amino acids: CASSLTQQGAGSDTQYF.

This rearrangement joins TRBV7-3 to TRBJ2-7; TRBD1 agrees at 7 bases. Germline loops: CDR1 SGHTA, CDR2 FQGTGA. J was trimmed by 5 bases and V by 0 bases; bases with no gene match: 4. The CDR3 is 14 amino acids. The CDR3 DNA is TGTGCCAGCAGCTTAACCAGGACAGGCAACGAGCAGTACTTC. Amino acids: CASSLTRTGNEQYF.

V and J are TRBV20-1 and TRBJ1-2; D is possibly TRBD1 (5 bases). V lost 1 base to trimming and J lost 7 bases, with 13 bases between them. The CDR3 length is 13 residues. Germline V lookup: CDR1 DFQATT, CDR2 SNEGSKA (reference sequence). CDR3 coding DNA: TGCAGTGCTAGAGTTCGACAGTCGGGTGGCTACACCTTC. It encodes CSARVRQSGGYTF.

There are a few counts of this clonotype. The chain's CDR3 is CASSEVGGRGTGELFF. The CDR3 DNA sequence: TGTGCCAGCAGTGAAGTGGGGGGGCGCGGCACCGGGGAGCTGTTTTTT. The J gene is TRBJ2-2, the V gene TRBV2; a weak D match, TRBD2 (7 bases). Germline lookup yields CDR1 SNHLY and CDR2 FYNNEI. The CDR3 spans 16 residues. V dropped 1 base and J dropped 4 bases, with 13 bases sitting between them. Full variable domain (rest looked up from reference TRBV2 and TRBJ2-2): EPEVTQTPSHQVTQMGQEVILRCVPISNHLYFYWYRQILGQKVEFLVSFYNNEISEKSEIFDDQFSVERPDGSNFTLKIRSTKLEDSAMYFCASSEVGGRGTGELFFGEGSRLTVL.

The DNA of the CDR3 is TGTGCCATCAGTGATAGCAGCTCTGGAAACACCATATATTTT. This encodes CAISDSSSGNTIYF. This chain links TRBV10-3 with TRBJ1-3; no reliable D call. Germline loops: CDR1 ENHRY, CDR2 SYGVKD. CDR3 length equals 14 residues. The ends were cut back, 3 bases at V and 0 bases at J, with 6 bases in the middle.

The V call is TRBV15, the J call TRBJ1-1, with TRBD1 matching over 7 bases. The CDR3 sequence is 14 residues long. Trimming removed 5 bases from V and 5 bases from J; junction bases left unmatched: 8. Germline V gives CDR1 LNHNV, CDR2 YYDKDF (reference sequence). The CDR3 DNA reads TGTGCCACCAGCTTCCAGACAGGGAGTACTGAAGCTTTCTTT. It codes for CATSFQTGSTEAFF.

Comment on this clonotype: The junction and the germline gene differ at one end; a read error may be behind it. The J gene is TRBJ2-3, the V gene TRBV7-9, with D hard to call. Germline V gene lookup returns CDR1 SEHNR and CDR2 FQNEAQ (reference sequence). The length of the CDR3 is 15 residues. CDR3 nucleotides: TGCGCCAGCAGCTTGGCCTTCCGGTCGGGAGATACGCAGTATTTT. Encoded protein: CASSLAFRSGDTQYF.

V is TRBV12-3 or TRBV12-4 and J is TRBJ2-2; tentatively, D is TRBD1 (6 bases). V was clipped by 5 bases and J by 4 bases, with 11 bases between them. The CDR3 spans 14 residues. This chain's CDR3 is CASSPQGITGELFF. For the CDR3, the DNA is TGTGCCAGCAGTCCCCAGGGGATCACCGGGGAGCTGTTTTTT.

V gene TRBV19 combines with J gene TRBJ1-5; 12 nucleotides line up with TRBD1. CDR1 is LNHDA and CDR2 is SQIVND in the germline V gene (reference sequence). The CDR3 consists of 14 residues. V was clipped by 3 bases and J by 14 bases; unmatched bases: 8. The CDR3 DNA sequence: TGTGCCAGTAGTATCCTGGGACAGGGGGCCTCCGAGCATTTT. The encoded protein is CASSILGQGASEHF.